The 30 T cell receptor beta chains given below trace back to one sample, sequenced in a study of T cells in tumors after PD-1 blockade (dated by TCRdb to about 2019). The sample's time point label is to be understood as: after anti-PD-1 therapy. Preparation of the library involved the immunoSEQ multiplex PCR assay. TCRdb provides this immuneACCESS table in a form limited to in-frame rearrangements. Some clones are lacking; in checked studies, under half of them reflect an unresolved V gene, and why the rest are absent is not known. In this sample the table shows roughly 9,300 clones, about 59% of which occur a single time. The top ten constitute roughly 4.7% of the sample. Source: tumor tissue, taken after anti-PD-1 treatment. These receptors were taken from a human donor with basal cell carcinoma.

CDR3 DNA: TGTGCCAGCAGCCCTAGCGGGGGGGCCGGGGGCATTCAGTACTTC. This encodes CASSPSGGAGGIQYF. The chain has TRBV9 and TRBJ2-4, with 12 bases matching TRBD2. The CDR3 sequence is 15 residues long. In germline, CDR1 is SGDLS, CDR2 YYNGEE. The V segment lost 4 bases and the J segment 9 bases; nucleotides outside the gene matches: 8.

The count of this clone is one. The chain couples TRBV5-1 to TRBJ2-1; 11 nucleotides match TRBD2. CDR3 length: 15 residues. J gave up 7 bases and V 0 bases, and 3 bases lay outside the gene matches. Germline V lookup: CDR1 SGHRS, CDR2 YFSETQ. CDR3 protein: CASSLVTSGVNEQFF. The CDR3 DNA follows: TGCGCCAGCAGCTTGGTGACTAGCGGGGTGAATGAGCAGTTCTTC.

This clone was seen only a few times. V gene TRBV7-2 combines with J gene TRBJ1-2; TRBD1 agrees at 7 bases. The J segment lost 2 bases and the V segment lost 5 bases, leaving 8 bases of the junction unmatched. The CDR3 covers 15 residues. CDR1 and CDR2 (germline): SGHTA, FQGNSA. CDR3 nucleotide sequence: TGTGCCAGCAGCCCCCAGGGCAGGGGGAACTATGGCTACACCTTC. Translation gives CASSPQGRGNYGYTF.

The chain uses TRBV14 and TRBJ1-6; tentatively, D is TRBD1 (5 bases). Trimming left V 0 bases short and J 7 bases short, with 10 bases between. The V gene's germline CDR1 is SGHDN and CDR2 FVKESK. This CDR3 is 15 amino acids long. CDR3 DNA sequence: TGTGCCAGCAGCCAAGATCCCAGGGCGAATTCACCCCTCCACTTT. Translated, it gives CASSQDPRANSPLHF.

This chain uses TRBV5-8 with TRBJ2-1; 7 nucleotides match TRBD1. The germline V gene has CDR1 SGHTS and CDR2 YDEGEE. The CDR3 is 15 amino acids. V lost 4 bases and J lost 0; bases outside the gene matches: 4. The CDR3 region is CASSPGTASYNEQFF. The CDR3 DNA reads as TGTGCCAGCAGCCCCGGGACAGCCTCCTACAATGAGCAGTTCTTC.

This chain uses TRBV19 with TRBJ2-1; D tentatively reads TRBD1 or TRBD2 (5 bases each). V lost 6 bases to trimming and J lost 10 bases, with 10 bases between them. Germline loops: CDR1 LNHDA, CDR2 SQIVND (reference sequence). The CDR3 is 11 residues long. CDR3 region: CASSRGTEQFF. CDR3 DNA sequence: TGTGCCAGTAGCAGAGGGACGGAGCAGTTCTTC.

The CDR3 nucleotides read TGTGCCATCAGTGAGTTAGGTCACGAGCAGTACTTC. Amino acid sequence: CAISELGHEQYF. The rearrangement links TRBV10-3 to TRBJ2-7; the D is unclear. The CDR3 extends over 12 amino acids. V was cut by 1 base and J by 5 bases, with 6 bases left in between. CDR1 is ENHRY, CDR2 SYGVKD, per germline.

The chain has TRBV24-1 and TRBJ2-3, with 10 positions matching TRBD1. CDR1 KGHDR and CDR2 SFDVKD come from the germline V gene. The CDR3 extends over 14 amino acids. J gave up 5 bases and V 9 bases, and 7 bases lay outside the gene matches. CDR3 sequence: CATAGTGALDTQYF. As DNA, the CDR3 is TGTGCCACCGCCGGGACAGGGGCTTTAGATACGCAGTATTTT.

The chain joins TRBV5-1 to TRBJ1-5; no definite D call. CDR1 is SGHRS and CDR2 is YFSETQ in the germline V gene. V gave up 0 bases and J gave up 7 bases, with 8 bases separating them. The CDR3 extends over 13 amino acids. CDR3 protein: CASSLAHGQPQHF. The CDR3 DNA reads as TGCGCCAGCAGCTTGGCCCACGGCCAGCCCCAGCATTTT.

V usage is TRBV7-3 and J usage is TRBJ2-2; 9 nucleotides align to TRBD2. Germline CDR1 reads SGHTA; CDR2 reads FQGTGA. The J segment lost 6 bases and the V segment lost 5 bases, leaving 10 bases of the junction unmatched. This CDR3 is built from 16 residues. This CDR3 reads CASSPGIAGDSGELFF. CDR3 nucleotide sequence: TGTGCCAGCAGCCCCGGGATAGCGGGGGATTCCGGGGAGCTGTTTTTT.

The V call is TRBV2, the J call TRBJ2-1, with 9 bases that match TRBD2. The germline V gene has CDR1 SNHLY and CDR2 FYNNEI. With V trimmed by 5 bases and J by 4 bases, 12 bases remained unmatched. CDR3 size: 17 residues. The CDR3 loop is CASSSRLAAKGYNEQFF. CDR3 coding DNA: TGTGCCAGCAGTTCCCGACTAGCGGCTAAGGGGTACAATGAGCAGTTCTTC.

The rearrangement joins TRBV19 to TRBJ1-1; D is perhaps TRBD1 (6 bases). Trimming left V 6 bases short and J 0 bases short, with 20 bases between. The CDR3 runs 17 residues. Germline V lookup: CDR1 LNHDA, CDR2 SQIVND (reference sequence). CDR3 DNA: TGTGCCAGTAGCCACCTACAGGGAAGGGGCATGAACACTGAAGCTTTCTTT. Translation gives CASSHLQGRGMNTEAFF.

This CDR3 reads CAISPRGASGYTF. The CDR3 DNA follows: TGTGCCATCAGTCCCAGGGGCGCGTCAGGCTACACCTTC. This sequence joins TRBV10-3 and TRBJ1-2; D is possibly TRBD1 (6 bases). CDR3 size: 13 residues. The germline V gene has CDR1 ENHRY and CDR2 SYGVKD. V was trimmed by 5 bases and J by 8 bases, leaving 15 bases between them.

V gene TRBV24-1 combines with J gene TRBJ1-2; TRBD1 aligns across 8 bases. CDR3 length: 13 amino acids. Germline CDR1 reads KGHDR; CDR2 reads SFDVKD. Trimming cost V 4 bases and J 8 bases; bases outside gene matches: 5. The CDR3 nucleotides read TGTGCCACCAGTGAACAACAGGGGGGCGGCTACACCTTC. Translated, it gives CATSEQQGGGYTF.

The chain is built from TRBV30 and TRBJ1-3; D remains ambiguous. The CDR3 consists of 11 residues. The germline V gene has CDR1 GTSNPN and CDR2 SVGIG (reference sequence). V shed 1 base and J shed 4 bases, with 2 bases lying between them. This CDR3 is CAWSAGNTIYF. CDR3 sequence (DNA): TGTGCCTGGAGTGCGGGAAACACCATATATTTT.

V and J are TRBV19 and TRBJ1-3; 10 nucleotides match TRBD1. The germline CDR1 and CDR2 sequences are LNHDA and SQIVND (reference sequence). V lost 5 bases and J lost 0; bases outside the gene matches: 10. The CDR3 contains 18 residues. The CDR3, as DNA: TGTGCCAGTAGTCGACCGGGACAGGGGTCCCTCTCTGGAAACACCATATATTTT. It specifies CASSRPGQGSLSGNTIYF.

CDR3 amino acids: CSVRGGAGDTQYF. Here the CDR3 DNA reads TGCAGCGTTCGAGGGGGGGCCGGAGATACGCAGTATTTT. The chain links TRBV29-1 to TRBJ2-3, with a tentative D call TRBD2 (7 bases). CDR1 and CDR2 (germline): SQVTM, ANQGSEA. This CDR3 comprises 13 residues. The V and J ends lost 5 bases and 5 bases respectively, with 14 bases between them.

The genes are TRBV6-1 and TRBJ1-5; D not certain. CDR3 size: 13 residues. CDR1 is MNHNS and CDR2 is SASEGT in the germline V gene. V lost 3 bases and J 13 bases, leaving 16 bases between the germline ends. DNA for the CDR3: TGTGCCAGCAGTGAGGATTTTGGCAGGCGACAGCATTTT. It specifies CASSEDFGRRQHF.

This chain connects TRBV5-1 to TRBJ2-5; 12 nucleotides align to TRBD1. Germline loops: CDR1 SGHRS, CDR2 YFSETQ. J gave up 6 bases and V 4 bases, and 13 bases lay outside the gene matches. This CDR3 has 17 residues. Here the CDR3 DNA reads TGCGCCAGCAGCGGGACAGGGGGCGCGTTCCTAAGACAGACCCAGTACTTC. Protein product: CASSGTGGAFLRQTQYF. The whole variable domain, remainder taken from reference TRBV5-1 and TRBJ2-5, is KAGVTQTPRYLIKTRGQQVTLSCSPISGHRSVSWYQQTPGQGLQFLFEYFSETQRNKGNFPGRFSGRQFSNSRSEMNVSTLELGDSALYLCASSGTGGAFLRQTQYFGPGTRLLVL.

This clone rates as medium-sized (0.01 to 0.1%). This chain uses TRBV14 with TRBJ2-1; TRBD2 matches 16 bases. The germline gives CDR1 SGHDN, CDR2 FVKESK. The CDR3 covers 16 residues. Trimming cost V 6 bases and J 8 bases; bases outside gene matches: 7. CDR3 in DNA: TGTGCCAGCAGTGAGGGGACTAGCGGGGGGGCCGATGAGCAGTTCTTC. It yields the protein CASSEGTSGGADEQFF. The full variable domain, its missing parts supplied by reference TRBV14 and TRBJ2-1, is EAGVTQFPSHSVIEKGQTVTLRCDPISGHDNLYWYRRVMGKEIKFLLHFVKESKQDESGMPNNRFLAERTGGTYSTLKVQPAELEDSGVYFCASSEGTSGGADEQFFGPGTRLTVL.

The chain couples TRBV7-6 to TRBJ1-1; 8 positions agree with TRBD1. The ends lost 3 bases at V and 11 bases at J; junction bases unmatched: 5. Germline lookup yields CDR1 SGHVS and CDR2 FNYEAQ. The CDR3 consists of 12 residues. Here the CDR3 reads CASSLGDRRAFF. The CDR3 region has the DNA TGTGCCAGCAGCTTGGGGGACAGGAGGGCTTTCTTT. Supplemented by reference TRBV7-6 and TRBJ1-1, the full variable domain reads GAGVSQSPRYKVTKRGQDVALRCDPISGHVSLYWYRQALGQGPEFLTYFNYEAQQDKSGLPNDRFSAERPEGSISTLTIQRTEQRDSAMYRCASSLGDRRAFFGQGTRLTVV.

V usage is TRBV3-1 (or the pseudogene TRBV3-2) and J usage is TRBJ2-7; D is tentatively TRBD1 or TRBD2 (5 bases each). The V end lost 1 base, the J end lost 6 bases, and 10 bases lay between the germline ends. CDR1 is LGHDT, CDR2 YNNKEL, per germline (reference sequence). The CDR3 spans 13 residues. DNA for the CDR3: TGTGCCAGCAGCCAAGTAGAGAGGGGCGAGCAGTACTTC. This translates into CASSQVERGEQYF.

The chain uses TRBV6-5 and TRBJ1-1; no reliable D call. The length of the CDR3 is 13 residues. Germline V lookup: CDR1 MNHEY, CDR2 SVGAGI. V was trimmed by 4 bases and J by 1 base, leaving 7 bases between them. This chain's CDR3 is CASSSDWNTEAFF. CDR3 coding DNA: TGTGCCAGCAGTTCGGACTGGAACACTGAAGCTTTCTTT.

This rearrangement joins TRBV9 to TRBJ2-3, with 11 nucleotides matching TRBD2. The germline CDR1 and CDR2 sequences are SGDLS and YYNGEE. Trimming removed 3 bases from V and 4 bases from J; junction bases left unmatched: 16. The CDR3 loop spans 19 amino acids. The CDR3 region has the DNA TGTGCCAGCAGCGGTAGCGGGGGGGCCTGGGCTGTTGGTTCAGATACGCAGTATTTT. It specifies CASSGSGGAWAVGSDTQYF.

The chain links TRBV5-6 to TRBJ1-2; TRBD1 matches 7 bases. Germline lookup yields CDR1 SGHDT and CDR2 YYEEEE. The CDR3 runs to 17 residues. J gave up 3 bases and V 5 bases, and 16 bases lay outside the gene matches. CDR3 region: CASRERGGNTGDYGYTF. Here the CDR3 DNA reads TGTGCCAGCAGGGAAAGGGGTGGTAATACAGGGGACTATGGCTACACCTTC.

The chain uses TRBV3-1 (or the pseudogene TRBV3-2) and TRBJ1-6; D not resolved. Trimming removed 1 base at V and 1 base at J, with 17 bases between. Germline V gene data show CDR1 as LGHDT and CDR2 as YNNKEL (reference sequence). The CDR3 sequence is 19 residues long. The chain's CDR3 is CASSQAGAPWGSYNSPLHF. CDR3 coding DNA: TGTGCCAGCAGCCAAGCAGGTGCCCCATGGGGTTCCTATAATTCACCCCTCCACTTT.

The CDR3: CSASEIAGGQETQYF. DNA of the CDR3: TGCAGTGCTAGTGAGATAGCGGGGGGCCAAGAGACCCAGTACTTC. V gene TRBV20-1 combines with J gene TRBJ2-5, with 10 bases identical to TRBD2. Germline V gives CDR1 DFQATT, CDR2 SNEGSKA (reference sequence). Trimming removed 3 bases from V and 1 base from J; junction bases left unmatched: 5. The CDR3 runs to 15 residues.

The chain uses TRBV27 and TRBJ1-6; 8 bases line up with TRBD1. Germline values: CDR1 MNHEY, CDR2 SMNVEV (reference sequence). The CDR3 covers 17 residues. The V segment lost 3 bases and the J segment 7 bases; nucleotides outside the gene matches: 11. The CDR3 reads CASSFDNDRGGNSPLHF. CDR3 nucleotide sequence: TGTGCCAGCAGTTTCGACAATGACAGGGGCGGGAATTCACCCCTCCACTTT.

V gene TRBV27 combines with J gene TRBJ1-4; unclear D gene. CDR1 is MNHEY and CDR2 is SMNVEV in the germline V gene (reference sequence). This CDR3 is built from 14 residues. Trimming took 3 bases from V and 3 from J, leaving 8 bases between them. The CDR3: CASSFRSSNEKLFF. CDR3 in DNA: TGTGCCAGCAGTTTCCGCAGTTCTAATGAAAAACTGTTTTTT.

The table lists this clone with a count of one. The V call is TRBV7-9, the J call TRBJ1-6, with TRBD1 identical over 9 bases. The germline gives CDR1 SEHNR, CDR2 FQNEAQ (reference sequence). This CDR3 region has 14 residues. V dropped 3 bases and J dropped 7; count of bases not matched to a gene: 1. The CDR3: CASSFGQGNSPLHF. As DNA, the CDR3 is TGTGCCAGCAGCTTCGGACAGGGGAATTCACCCCTCCACTTT.